The 18 T cell receptor beta chains presented below share a single source sample, sequenced in a study of regulatory T cells in long-lasting Graves disease. To make TCR beta libraries, researchers used iRepertoire HTBI primers and Arm-PCR of CDR3 regions. One entry per CDR3 protein, called by TCRdb with MiXCR from the multiplex PCR reads. This table has under 800,000 distinct CDR3 sequences, 16% appearing once. Time point indicated: newly diagnosed GD, antithyroid drugs for less than 3 months. The TCR library used RNA extracted from PBMCs. This sample also appeared in a second study, on T cells in Graves' hyperthyroidism and ophthalmopathy.

This sample comprised peripheral blood mononuclear cells (PBMCs), obtained at new diagnosis, from a patient treated with antithyroid drugs. These receptor sequences come from a woman in her twenties or thirties with Graves disease.

The table lists this clonotype with many counts. The chain links TRBV20-1 to TRBJ2-2; weak D call: TRBD2 (6 bases). The V gene lost 7 bases and the J gene lost 1 base, with 13 bases spanning the gap. CDR1 is DFQATT and CDR2 is SNEGSKA in the germline V gene (reference sequence). The length of the CDR3 is 14 residues. CDR3 DNA sequence: TGCAGTGTTAGCGCGGGGAGGAACACCGGGGAGCTGTTTTTT. Its protein product is CSVSAGRNTGELFF.

This clonotype was seen more than once but under ten times. The CDR3 DNA follows: TGTGCCTGGTCTAGCGGGAACACCGGGGAGCTGTTTTTT. Protein: CAWSSGNTGELFF. This chain links TRBV30 with TRBJ2-2; TRBD2 matches at 7 bases. The trim removed 5 bases at V and 1 base at J, leaving 1 base unmatched. This CDR3 has 13 amino acids. CDR1 and CDR2 (germline): GTSNPN, SVGIG (reference sequence). Filled out from reference TRBV30 and TRBJ2-2, the complete variable domain reads SQTIHQWPATLVQPVGSPLSLECTVEGTSNPNLYWYRQAAGRGLQLLFYSVGIGQISSEVPQNLSASRPQDRQFILSSKKLLLSDSGFYLCAWSSGNTGELFFGEGSRLTVL.

V gene TRBV30 combines with J gene TRBJ2-6; possibly TRBD1 or TRBD2 for D (5 bases each). The CDR3 is 17 residues long. Per the germline V gene, CDR1 is GTSNPN and CDR2 is SVGIG (reference sequence). The V end lost 0 bases, the J end lost 0 bases, and 12 bases lay between the germline ends. As DNA, the CDR3 is TGTGCCTGGAGTGTAGTCGGGACCATCTCTGGGGCCAACGTCCTGACTTTC. Encoded protein: CAWSVVGTISGANVLTF.

The rearrangement uses TRBV3-1 and TRBJ1-1; no reliable D call. CDR1 and CDR2 (germline): LGHDT, YNNKEL (reference sequence). CDR3 size: 11 residues. V lost 2 bases, J lost 6 bases, and 4 bases lay in between. CDR3 in DNA: TGTGCCAGCAGCCAACTGGCTGAAGCTTTCTTT. Its translation is CASSQLAEAFF.

This clonotype was recorded a few times. A junction end diverges from the germline sequence, so it may reflect a read error. This rearrangement joins TRBV6-1 to TRBJ2-1; 8 nucleotides line up with TRBD2. This CDR3 region has 16 residues. In germline, CDR1 is MNHNS, CDR2 SASEGT. In DNA, the CDR3 is TGTGCCAGCAGGAGACAAAGCGGGAGTGAAAGAAATGAGCAGCTCTTC. Its translation: CASRRQSGSERNEQLF.

The chain uses TRBV19 and TRBJ2-5, with 9 nucleotides matching TRBD2. The CDR3 length is 15 residues. V was clipped by 10 bases and J by 5 bases; unmatched bases: 14. Germline CDR1 LNHDA, CDR2 SQIVND (reference sequence). The CDR3 spells CATQGGGRATETQYF. CDR3 coding DNA: TGTGCCACCCAGGGGGGCGGGAGGGCCACGGAGACCCAGTACTTC.

Concerning this clonotype: Possible read error: a much larger clone is one base away. The missing conserved phenylalanine or tryptophan at the end of this CDR3 makes a read error likely. This chain connects TRBV28 to TRBJ2-2; perhaps TRBD1 as D (5 bases). The germline V gene has CDR1 MDHEN and CDR2 SYDVKM. Trimming stripped 5 bases from V and 7 bases from J, with 14 bases between. The CDR3 has 14 amino acids. CDR3 in amino acids: CASSLTVSSGELFS. The CDR3 DNA reads as TGTGCCAGCAGTCTGACAGTTTCAAGCGGGGAGCTGTTTTCT.

This clonotype has just a few counts. The chain links TRBV5-1 to TRBJ2-7, with 14 bases identical to TRBD2. Germline assignment: CDR1 SGHRS and CDR2 YFSETQ. V lost 5 bases and J lost 3; bases outside the gene matches: 16. The CDR3 covers 19 residues. The chain's CDR3 is CASRKSPGLAGVGYYEQYF. CDR3 in DNA: TGCGCCAGCAGAAAGTCTCCGGGACTAGCGGGAGTTGGGTACTACGAGCAGTACTTC.

This clonotype was detected many times. The chain combines TRBV12-5 with TRBJ1-1; D is undetermined. The CDR3 is 15 amino acids. V was trimmed by 7 bases and J by 1 base, leaving 16 bases between them. Germline V gene lookup returns CDR1 LGHNT and CDR2 FRNRAP. CDR3 in DNA: TGTGCTAGTGCGCGGTACCTGGACGGGAACACTGAAGCTTTCTTT. Translated: CASARYLDGNTEAFF. Based on the CDR3 plus reference TRBV12-5 and TRBJ1-1, the full variable domain is DARVTQTPRHKVTEMGQEVTMRCQPILGHNTVFWYRQTMMQGLELLAYFRNRAPLDDSGMPKDRFSAEMPDATLATLKIQPSEPRDSAVYFCASARYLDGNTEAFFGQGTRLTVV.

Many counts were recorded for this clonotype. This chain joins TRBV28 and TRBJ2-7, with 7 bases aligning to TRBD1. Losses at the gene ends were 8 bases for V and 3 bases for J; bases not matched to a gene: 10. Germline CDR1 is MDHEN and CDR2 is SYDVKM. The CDR3 has 14 residues. The CDR3 here is CASRRPGQYYEQYF. The CDR3 DNA reads as TGTGCCAGCCGCCGTCCGGGACAGTACTACGAGCAGTACTTC.

This clonotype was found many times. The chain uses TRBV27 and TRBJ2-4; TRBD1 matches at 12 bases. The germline gives CDR1 MNHEY, CDR2 SMNVEV (reference sequence). The CDR3 extends over 20 amino acids. The trim removed 4 bases at V and 3 bases at J, leaving 16 bases unmatched. The CDR3 is CASSSRSGTGGQGNKNIQYF. The CDR3 nucleotides read TGTGCCAGCAGTTCCCGCTCCGGGACAGGGGGCCAAGGGAACAAAAACATTCAGTACTTC.

At least ten counts were recorded for this clonotype. V and J are TRBV6-1 and TRBJ1-5; 10 bases fit TRBD1. CDR1 and CDR2 from the germline V gene are MNHNS and SASEGT. J was trimmed by 0 bases and V by 6 bases; bases with no gene match: 8. CDR3 length: 17 residues. CDR3 in DNA: TGTGCCAGCAGAGCCCGGGACAGGGGAGATAGCAATCAGCCCCAGCATTTT. It is translated as CASRARDRGDSNQPQHF.

In this sample, this clonotype turned up once. This chain links TRBV20-1 with TRBJ2-3, with D unclear. Trimming stripped 2 bases from V and 2 bases from J, with 11 bases between. This CDR3 region has 14 residues. Germline CDR1 is DFQATT and CDR2 is SNEGSKA (reference sequence). The CDR3 DNA sequence: TGCAGTGCTAGACCCAGGCGCGCCACAGATACGCAGTATTTT. Translation: CSARPRRATDTQYF.

Turning to this clonotype: The final CDR3 position lacks the conserved phenylalanine or tryptophan, pointing to a likely read error. The chain has TRBV4-2 and TRBJ1-2, with D possibly being TRBD1 (5 bases). Per germline, CDR1 LGHNA and CDR2 YNFKEQ. This CDR3 is built from 16 residues. Trimming took 0 bases from V and 4 from J, leaving 15 bases between them. CDR3 coding DNA: TGTGCCAGCAGCCAAGATTGGCTCGGGACTCCCTATGGCTACACCTCC. It is translated as CASSQDWLGTPYGYTS.

This clonotype occurred many times. J is TRBJ2-3 and V is TRBV28, with TRBD2 matching over 9 bases. CDR1 and CDR2 from the germline V gene are MDHEN and SYDVKM. V dropped 11 bases and J dropped 2; count of bases not matched to a gene: 11. The CDR3 consists of 15 residues. The CDR3 sequence is CAVRGAGGNTDTQYF. As DNA, the CDR3 is TGTGCCGTTCGAGGTGCGGGAGGGAACACAGATACGCAGTATTTT.

This clonotype has ten or more counts. The V gene is TRBV5-1, the J gene TRBJ1-5; the D is unclear. Deletions cut 4 bases from V and 4 bases from J, with 9 bases between. Germline loops: CDR1 SGHRS, CDR2 YFSETQ. The CDR3 runs 13 residues. The CDR3 region has the DNA TGCGCCAGCAGCCCCAAACCAAATCAGCCCCAGCATTTT. Encoded protein: CASSPKPNQPQHF.

The CDR3, as DNA: TGCGCCAGCAGCCAAGAAGGTACGGGAGGCCTTTCCTACAATGAGCAGTTCTTC. It translates to CASSQEGTGGLSYNEQFF. The chain joins TRBV4-1 to TRBJ2-1, with 7 nucleotides matching TRBD2. Unmatched junction bases numbered 9, after V lost 0 bases and J lost 1 base. Looked up from germline, CDR1 is MGHRA and CDR2 is YSYEKL. This CDR3 has 18 residues.

The chain recombines TRBV6-5 with TRBJ2-7; D is uncertain. The CDR3 totals 15 residues. The germline CDR1 and CDR2 sequences are MNHEY and SVGAGI. Trimming left V 2 bases short and J 3 bases short, with 14 bases between. CDR3 protein: CASSYTTPASYEQYF. CDR3 bases: TGTGCCAGCAGTTACACGACACCTGCAAGCTACGAGCAGTACTTC.